A selection of T cell receptor beta chains follows, all from one sample in a study of human T cells and chemical hapten exposure. Each CDR3 protein gets one entry after TCRdb re-called the RACE reads with MiXCR. Of under 60,000 distinct CDR3 sequences in the sample, approximately 11% were seen once. The starting material was whole blood, obtained in connection with sensitization to the hapten diphenylcyclopropenone (DPC). Receptors were obtained from a woman between 40 and 55 years old with alopecia areata. Some clones in this sample may be carry-over from other donors' samples. Both conserved end residues are part of each CDR3.

v_call cdr3_aa
TRBV15 CATSRDRSSYNEQFF
TRBV28 CASSLRAPSVAFF
TRBV12-3/TRBV12-4 CASSYTGSGNTIYF
TRBV18 CASSPPPGVDAQYF
TRBV29-1 CSGDLGAIDTQYF
TRBV28 CASTRGGASSYEQYF
TRBV15 CATRGRDTAIYF
TRBV12-5 CASGLEGLRDTEAFF
TRBV12-3/TRBV12-4 CAATGDRGQYTEAFF
TRBV28 CASSPPGLRAYNEQFF
TRBV27 CASSLGGGEKLFF
TRBV12-3/TRBV12-4 CASRGGPSYNEQFF
TRBV6-4 CASSDSPGGLDTQYF
TRBV12-3/TRBV12-4 CASSQYAQAGADEQFF
TRBV15 CATSSGTGNEKLFF
TRBV7-6 CASSLARGAHNEQFF
TRBV7-2 CASSPTANYEQYF
TRBV23-1 CASEYGPHKNIQYF
TRBV6-2/TRBV6-3 CASSLRPGRNQPQHF
TRBV20-1 CSASISTGELFF
TRBV12-3/TRBV12-4 CASSQGPPGSLGANVLTF
TRBV14 CASSPRTGGKSGYTF
TRBV7-8 CASSLAATSGRRRGGELFF
TRBV20-1 CSASLVSGELGTQYF
TRBV28 CASMSAYEQYF
TRBV11-2 CATLPGGNTDTQYF
TRBV11-3 CASSSIGDEQFF
TRBV4-3 CASSRGLAGGPTDTQYF
TRBV29-1 CSVLTGTKNIQYF